Listed below are T cell receptor beta chains from one sample, sequenced in a study of cytomegalovirus exposure and HLA in healthy donors. Measured with immunoSEQ multiplex PCR; TCRdb has only the in-frame clones, and not every one. Of fewer than 200,000 clones in the sample, about 68% were seen once. Sequenced sample: PBMCs. Source of these receptors: a man between 18 and 29 years old in good health and CMV-seronegative. The CDR3 runs from the conserved cysteine through the conserved F or W. D genes are given only for firm matches. A clone size is listed for some rows: how often the clone was seen (once, few, many), or a class if it is expanded.

j_gene	v_gene	d_gene	abundance	CDR3aa	CDR3nt
TRBJ1-3	TRBV5-5	TRBD1	.	CASSRVLGTGGSGNTIYF	TGTGCCAGCAGCCGCGTCCTGGGGACAGGAGGGAGTGGAAACACCATATATTTT
TRBJ1-1	TRBV7-2	.	.	CASSVLWGGARGTEAFF	TGTGCCAGCAGCGTCTTGTGGGGGGGGGCGAGGGGCACTGAAGCTTTCTTT
TRBJ2-6	TRBV19	TRBD2	few	CASSIGPFGRSSSGANVLTF	TGTGCCAGTAGTATAGGGCCCTTCGGGAGGTCGAGCTCTGGGGCCAACGTCCTGACTTTC
TRBJ1-1	TRBV19	TRBD1	few	CASSTEGATEAFF	TGTGCCAGTAGTACGGAGGGGGCGACTGAAGCTTTCTTT
TRBJ2-1	TRBV2	.	.	CASRGLSSYNEQFF	TGTGCCAGCAGGGGACTCAGCTCCTACAATGAGCAGTTCTTC
TRBJ1-1	TRBV28	TRBD1	.	CASSPWTGDLNTEAFF	TGTGCCAGCAGTCCATGGACAGGGGACCTGAACACTGAAGCTTTCTTT
TRBJ2-7	TRBV4-1	TRBD1	.	CASSQDIYRTGATYEQYF	TGCGCCAGCAGCCAAGATATTTATCGGACAGGGGCGACCTACGAGCAGTACTTC
TRBJ1-2	TRBV6-5	.	few	CASSFQAGADGYTF	TGTGCCAGCAGCTTTCAGGCGGGGGCCGATGGCTACACCTTC
TRBJ1-2	TRBV10-2	.	few	CASSDYNYGYTF	TGCGCCAGCAGTGACTATAACTATGGCTACACCTTC
TRBJ2-2	TRBV7-2	.	few	CASSLRASQGTGELFF	TGTGCCAGCAGCTTAAGGGCTAGTCAGGGGACCGGGGAGCTGTTTTTT
TRBJ2-7	TRBV4-1	TRBD2	.	CASSQAGLADNSYEQYF	TGCGCCAGCAGCCAAGCCGGACTAGCGGACAACTCCTACGAGCAGTACTTC
TRBJ2-7	TRBV5-6	.	.	CASSQGQADEQYF	TGTGCCAGCAGCCAGGGGCAGGCCGACGAGCAGTACTTC
TRBJ2-7	TRBV30	.	.	CAWSISGVLPYGQYF	TGTGCCTGGAGTATTTCGGGGGTGCTACCTTACGGGCAGTACTTC
TRBJ2-7	TRBV30	TRBD2	.	CAWNGGSYGGEQYF	TGTGCCTGGAACGGCGGATCTTACGGGGGGGAGCAGTACTTC
TRBJ1-2	TRBV5-1	TRBD1	few	CASSPGTGRRVRGNYGYTF	TGCGCCAGCAGCCCCGGGACAGGGAGGAGGGTCAGGGGCAACTATGGCTACACCTTC
TRBJ2-5	TRBV7-2	.	.	CASSQVGQRETQYF	TGTGCCAGCAGCCAGGTCGGACAGAGAGAGACCCAGTACTTC
TRBJ2-2	TRBV7-9	.	.	CSSTQGGELFF	TGTTCCAGCACTCAGGGGGGGGAGCTGTTTTTT
TRBJ2-3	TRBV7-6	.	.	CASSRGAERDTQYF	TGTGCCAGCAGCCGGGGAGCTGAGAGGGATACGCAGTATTTT
TRBJ1-5	TRBV6-5	TRBD1	.	CASTGQGQKPQHF	TGTGCCAGCACCGGACAGGGGCAAAAACCCCAGCATTTT
TRBJ2-3	TRBV2	.	.	CASWGRSREQADTQYF	TGTGCCAGCTGGGGGAGATCCCGGGAGCAGGCAGATACGCAGTATTTT
TRBJ1-1	TRBV28	.	.	CASSLGQAFF	TGTGCCAGCAGTTTAGGGCAAGCTTTCTTT
TRBJ1-3	TRBV10-3	TRBD1	.	CAIGTAGNTIYF	TGTGCCATCGGGACAGCTGGAAACACCATATATTTT
TRBJ1-6	TRBV4-3	.	.	CASGASGAPYNSPLHF	TGCGCCAGCGGGGCCTCTGGGGCCCCCTATAATTCACCCCTCCACTTT
TRBJ2-5	TRBV6-6	TRBD2	once	CASSYQASGQETQYF	TGTGCCAGCAGTTACCAAGCTAGCGGACAAGAGACCCAGTACTTC
TRBJ1-3	TRBV10-3	.	.	CAISVSYSENTIYF	TGTGCCATCAGTGTGTCCTACAGTGAAAACACCATATATTTT
TRBJ1-1	TRBV27	.	.	CASSLMAGSFTEAFF	TGTGCCAGCAGTTTAATGGCAGGATCGTTCACTGAAGCTTTCTTT
TRBJ1-2	TRBV5-6	TRBD1	.	CASSAGTGGGGYTF	TGTGCCAGCAGCGCCGGGACAGGGGGCGGTGGCTACACCTTC
TRBJ1-1	TRBV4-1	.	few	CASSHKGFDSRTTEAFF	TGCGCCAGCAGCCACAAAGGCTTTGACAGTCGGACCACTGAAGCTTTCTTT
TRBJ2-3	TRBV18	TRBD2	once	CASSPPPPGGRVTDTQYF	TGTGCCAGCTCACCCCCTCCCCCTGGCGGGAGGGTGACAGATACGCAGTATTTT
TRBJ2-1	TRBV2	.	.	CASSEERTYNEQFF	TGTGCCAGCAGTGAGGAGCGGACCTACAATGAGCAGTTCTTC
TRBJ2-1	TRBV7-9	.	.	CASSFSYDNEQFF	TGTGCCAGCAGCTTTAGCTACGACAATGAGCAGTTCTTC
TRBJ1-1	TRBV6-1	.	.	CASSDRQLLNTEAFF	TGTGCCAGCAGTGACCGACAGCTACTGAACACTGAAGCTTTCTTT
TRBJ2-7	TRBV28	TRBD1	.	CASSLGQGYRWQYF	TGTGCCAGCAGTTTGGGACAGGGGTATCGCTGGCAGTACTTC
TRBJ2-7	TRBV6-6	.	.	CASSSSADRPTYEQYF	TGTGCCAGCAGTTCCTCCGCTGACAGGCCCACCTACGAGCAGTACTTC
TRBJ2-7	TRBV6-4	TRBD2	.	CASSDPNTSGRAVEQYF	TGTGCCAGCAGTGACCCCAATACTAGCGGGAGGGCCGTCGAGCAGTACTTC
TRBJ2-5	TRBV9	.	few	CASSVQGQGETQYF	TGTGCCAGCAGCGTACAGGGGCAAGGAGAGACCCAGTACTTC
TRBJ2-7	TRBV5-1	.	.	CASSQGIYSYEQYF	TGCGCCAGCAGTCAGGGGATCTACTCGTACGAGCAGTACTTC
TRBJ2-3	TRBV18	TRBD2	.	CASSPTSGPMDTQYF	TGTGCCAGCTCACCCACTAGCGGCCCTATGGATACGCAGTATTTT
TRBJ1-1	TRBV6-5	.	.	CASSPAVAGSTEAFF	TGTGCCAGCAGTCCCGCGGTAGCGGGGTCTACTGAAGCTTTCTTT
TRBJ2-5	TRBV7-9	.	few	CASSVNPIRELAFQETQYF	TGTGCCAGCAGCGTGAACCCCATTCGGGAGCTAGCTTTCCAAGAGACCCAGTACTTC
TRBJ1-2	TRBV13	TRBD1	.	CASSQKGQGAKGYTF	TGTGCCAGCAGTCAAAAGGGACAGGGGGCCAAGGGCTACACCTTC
TRBJ2-5	TRBV5-1	TRBD1	.	CASRQDRDQETQYF	TGCGCCAGCAGGCAGGACAGGGATCAAGAGACCCAGTACTTC
TRBJ2-7	TRBV5-4	TRBD1	.	CASRPILRDRDHEQYF	TGTGCCAGCAGACCCATCCTGAGGGACAGGGACCACGAGCAGTACTTC
TRBJ1-1	TRBV7-9	.	.	CASSFGGTGRGTEAFF	TGTGCCAGCAGCTTTGGCGGTACAGGGAGGGGCACTGAAGCTTTCTTT
TRBJ2-5	TRBV28	TRBD1	.	CASSYGQGQGETQYF	TGTGCCAGCAGTTATGGACAGGGCCAAGGGGAGACCCAGTACTTC
TRBJ1-2	TRBV2	.	.	CASQFSGGHDYGYTF	TGTGCCAGCCAATTCTCAGGTGGGCATGACTATGGCTACACCTTC
TRBJ2-3	TRBV2	.	.	CASSERLLAGTDTQYF	TGTGCCAGCAGTGAGAGGCTCCTGGCGGGGACAGATACGCAGTATTTT
TRBJ2-7	TRBV9	.	few	CASKLPYEQYF	TGTGCCAGCAAGCTGCCCTACGAGCAGTACTTC
TRBJ1-2	TRBV7-9	.	.	CASSSNQGGYTF	TGTGCCAGCAGCTCGAACCAGGGAGGCTACACCTTC
TRBJ2-3	TRBV6-1	TRBD2	.	CASSVNSGAAVHTQYF	TGTGCCAGCAGTGTCAATAGCGGGGCTGCCGTACATACGCAGTATTTT
TRBJ2-1	TRBV7-9	.	.	CASPSAGLGGEQFF	TGTGCCAGCCCCAGTGCCGGACTAGGGGGTGAGCAGTTCTTC
TRBJ2-7	TRBV27	.	few	CASSPLVQGVYEQYF	TGTGCCAGCAGCCCCCTGGTACAGGGCGTCTACGAGCAGTACTTC
TRBJ2-7	TRBV7-9	TRBD1	few	CASSHNRGQAAYEQYF	TGTGCCAGCAGCCACAACAGGGGGCAAGCGGCCTACGAGCAGTACTTC